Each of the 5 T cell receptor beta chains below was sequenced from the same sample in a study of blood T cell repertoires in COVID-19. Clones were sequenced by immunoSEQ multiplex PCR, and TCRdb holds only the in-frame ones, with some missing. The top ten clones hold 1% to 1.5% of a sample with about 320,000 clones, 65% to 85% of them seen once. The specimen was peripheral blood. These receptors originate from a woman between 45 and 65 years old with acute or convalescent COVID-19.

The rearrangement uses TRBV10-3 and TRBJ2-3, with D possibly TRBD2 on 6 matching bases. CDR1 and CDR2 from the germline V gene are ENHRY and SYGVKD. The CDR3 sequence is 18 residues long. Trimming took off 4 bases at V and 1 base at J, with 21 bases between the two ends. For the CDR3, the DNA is TGTGCCATCAGTGTTCTCCGGGCCGAAGGGGAGGGCACAGATACGCAGTATTTT. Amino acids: CAISVLRAEGEGTDTQYF.

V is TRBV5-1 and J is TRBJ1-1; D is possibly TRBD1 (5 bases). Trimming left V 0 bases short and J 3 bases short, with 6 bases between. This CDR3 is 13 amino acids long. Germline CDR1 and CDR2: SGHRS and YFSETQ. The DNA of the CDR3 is TGCGCCAGCAGCTTGGCACAGGACACTGAAGCTTTCTTT. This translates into CASSLAQDTEAFF.

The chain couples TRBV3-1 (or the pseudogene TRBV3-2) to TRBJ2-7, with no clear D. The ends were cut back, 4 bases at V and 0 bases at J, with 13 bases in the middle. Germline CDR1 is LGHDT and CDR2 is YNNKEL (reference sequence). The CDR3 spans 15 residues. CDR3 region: CASSPRAFSSYEQYF. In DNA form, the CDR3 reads TGTGCCAGCAGCCCCCGAGCTTTTAGCTCCTACGAGCAGTACTTC.

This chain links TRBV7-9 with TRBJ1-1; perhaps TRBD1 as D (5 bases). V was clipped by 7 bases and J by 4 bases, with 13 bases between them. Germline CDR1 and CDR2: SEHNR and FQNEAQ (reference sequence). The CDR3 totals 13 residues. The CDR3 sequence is CASTGGVTTEAFF. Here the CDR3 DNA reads TGTGCCAGCACCGGAGGGGTTACCACTGAAGCTTTCTTT.

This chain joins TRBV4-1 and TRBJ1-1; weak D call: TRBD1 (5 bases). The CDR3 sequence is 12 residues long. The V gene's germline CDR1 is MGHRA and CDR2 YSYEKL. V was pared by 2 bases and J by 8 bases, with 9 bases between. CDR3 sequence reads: CASSQIQGEAFF. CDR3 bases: TGCGCCAGCAGCCAAATCCAGGGCGAAGCTTTCTTT.